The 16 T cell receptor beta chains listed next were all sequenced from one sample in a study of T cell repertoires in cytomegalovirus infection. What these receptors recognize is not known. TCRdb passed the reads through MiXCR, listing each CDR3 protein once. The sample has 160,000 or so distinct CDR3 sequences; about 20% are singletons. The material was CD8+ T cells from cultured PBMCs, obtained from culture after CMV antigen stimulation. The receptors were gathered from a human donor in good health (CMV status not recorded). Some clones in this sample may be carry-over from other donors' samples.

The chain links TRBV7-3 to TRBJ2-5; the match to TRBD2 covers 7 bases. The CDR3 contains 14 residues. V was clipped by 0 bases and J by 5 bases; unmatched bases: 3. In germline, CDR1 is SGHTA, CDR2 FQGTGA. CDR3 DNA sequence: TGTGCCAGCAGCTTAACGGGGGGGTTGGAGACCCAGTACTTC. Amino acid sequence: CASSLTGGLETQYF.

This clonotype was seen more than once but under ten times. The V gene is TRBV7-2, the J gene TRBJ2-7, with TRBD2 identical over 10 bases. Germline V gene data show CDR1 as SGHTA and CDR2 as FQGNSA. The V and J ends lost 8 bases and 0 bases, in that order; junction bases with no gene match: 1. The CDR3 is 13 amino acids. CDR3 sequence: CASGTSDSYEQYF. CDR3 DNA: TGTGCCAGCGGGACTAGCGACTCCTACGAGCAGTACTTC.

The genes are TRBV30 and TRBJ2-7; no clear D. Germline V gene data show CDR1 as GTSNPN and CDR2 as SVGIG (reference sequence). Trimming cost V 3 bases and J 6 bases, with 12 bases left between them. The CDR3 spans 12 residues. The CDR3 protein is CAWRVWASEQYF. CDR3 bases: TGTGCCTGGAGGGTGTGGGCGTCCGAGCAGTACTTC.

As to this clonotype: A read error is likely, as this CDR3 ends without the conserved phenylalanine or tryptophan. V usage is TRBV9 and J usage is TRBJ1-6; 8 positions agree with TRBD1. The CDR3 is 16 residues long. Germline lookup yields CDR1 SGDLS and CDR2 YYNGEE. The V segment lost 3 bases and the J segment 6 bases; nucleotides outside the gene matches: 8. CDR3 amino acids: CASSASFGQGNSPLHL. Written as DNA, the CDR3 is TGTGCCAGCAGCGCGTCCTTCGGACAGGGTAATTCACCCCTCCACTTA.

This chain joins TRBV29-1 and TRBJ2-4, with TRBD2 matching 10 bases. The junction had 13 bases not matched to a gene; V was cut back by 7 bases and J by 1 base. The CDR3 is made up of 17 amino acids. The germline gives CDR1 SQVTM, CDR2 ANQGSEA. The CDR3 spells CSGRLAGAGAAKNIQYF. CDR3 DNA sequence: TGCAGCGGCCGACTAGCGGGCGCTGGTGCTGCCAAAAACATTCAGTACTTC.

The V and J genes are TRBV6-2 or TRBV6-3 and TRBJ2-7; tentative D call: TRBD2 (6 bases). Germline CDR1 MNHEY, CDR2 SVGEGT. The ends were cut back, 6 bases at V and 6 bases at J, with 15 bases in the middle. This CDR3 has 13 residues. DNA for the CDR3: TGTGCCAGCAGGCGGGGCCATGCCTTCGAGCAGTACTTC. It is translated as CASRRGHAFEQYF.

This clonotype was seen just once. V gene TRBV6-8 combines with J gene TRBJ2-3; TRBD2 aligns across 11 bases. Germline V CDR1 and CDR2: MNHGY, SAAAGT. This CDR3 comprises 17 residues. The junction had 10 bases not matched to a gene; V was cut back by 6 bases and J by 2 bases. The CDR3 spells CASSARLAGQLTDTQYF. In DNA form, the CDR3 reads TGTGCCAGCAGCGCGCGACTAGCGGGGCAGCTCACAGATACGCAGTATTTT.

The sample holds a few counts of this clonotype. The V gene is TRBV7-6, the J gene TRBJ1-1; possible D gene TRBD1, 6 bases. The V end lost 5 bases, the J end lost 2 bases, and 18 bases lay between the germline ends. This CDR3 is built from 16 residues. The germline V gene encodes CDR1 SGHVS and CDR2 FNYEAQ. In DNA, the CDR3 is TGTGCCAGCAGCCCACCTGGAGGGGGGCATAACACTGAAGCTTTCTTT. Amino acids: CASSPPGGGHNTEAFF.

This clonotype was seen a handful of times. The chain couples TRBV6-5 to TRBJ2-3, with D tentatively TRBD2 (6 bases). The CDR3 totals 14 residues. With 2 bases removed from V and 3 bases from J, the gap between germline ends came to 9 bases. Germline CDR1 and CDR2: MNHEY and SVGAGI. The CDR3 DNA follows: TGTGCCAGCAGTTACGCACTAGCTACAGATACGCAGTATTTT. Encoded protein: CASSYALATDTQYF.

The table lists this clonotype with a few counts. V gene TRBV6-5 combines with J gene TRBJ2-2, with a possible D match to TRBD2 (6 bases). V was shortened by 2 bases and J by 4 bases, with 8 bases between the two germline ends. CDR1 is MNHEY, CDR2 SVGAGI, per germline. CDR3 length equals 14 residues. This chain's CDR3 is CASSYGGGTGELFF. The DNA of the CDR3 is TGTGCCAGCAGTTACGGGGGAGGCACCGGGGAGCTGTTTTTT.

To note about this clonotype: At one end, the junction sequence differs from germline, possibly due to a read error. The CDR3: CANSYGQSYEQYF. In DNA, the CDR3 is TGTGCCAACAGTTACGGGCAGTCCTACGAGCAGTACTTC. The chain employs TRBV6-5 and TRBJ2-7, with D hard to call. Germline values: CDR1 MNHEY, CDR2 SVGAGI. The CDR3 spans 13 residues.

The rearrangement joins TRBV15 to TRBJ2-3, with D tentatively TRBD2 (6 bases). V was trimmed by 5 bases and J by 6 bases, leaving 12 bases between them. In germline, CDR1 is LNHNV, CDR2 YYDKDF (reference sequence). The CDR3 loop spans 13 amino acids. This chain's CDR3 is CATSSWGGDTQYF. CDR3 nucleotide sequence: TGTGCCACCAGCTCATGGGGAGGTGATACGCAGTATTTT.

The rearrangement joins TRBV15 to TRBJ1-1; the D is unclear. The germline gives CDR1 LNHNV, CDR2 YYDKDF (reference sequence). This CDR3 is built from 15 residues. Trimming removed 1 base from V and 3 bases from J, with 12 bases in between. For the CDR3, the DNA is TGTGCCACCAGCAGAGGCCTCGGGAGGGACACTGAAGCTTTCTTT. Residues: CATSRGLGRDTEAFF.

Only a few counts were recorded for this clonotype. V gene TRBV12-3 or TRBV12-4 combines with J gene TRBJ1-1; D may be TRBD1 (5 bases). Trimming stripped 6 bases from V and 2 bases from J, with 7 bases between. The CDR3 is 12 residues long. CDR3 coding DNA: TGTGCCAGCAGGGGGCCCAACACTGAAGCTTTCTTT. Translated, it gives CASRGPNTEAFF.

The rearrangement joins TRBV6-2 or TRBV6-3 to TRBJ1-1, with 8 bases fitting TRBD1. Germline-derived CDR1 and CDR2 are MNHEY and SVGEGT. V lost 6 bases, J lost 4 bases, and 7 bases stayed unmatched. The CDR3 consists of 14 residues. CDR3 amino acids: CASRPQGARTEAFF. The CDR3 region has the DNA TGTGCCAGCAGACCGCAGGGGGCGCGCACTGAAGCTTTCTTT.

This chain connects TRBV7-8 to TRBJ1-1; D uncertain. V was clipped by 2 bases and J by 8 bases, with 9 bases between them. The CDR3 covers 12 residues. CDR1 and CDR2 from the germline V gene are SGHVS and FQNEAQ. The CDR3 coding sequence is TGTGCCAGCAGCTTACAGTCCCCGGAAGCTTTCTTT. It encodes CASSLQSPEAFF.